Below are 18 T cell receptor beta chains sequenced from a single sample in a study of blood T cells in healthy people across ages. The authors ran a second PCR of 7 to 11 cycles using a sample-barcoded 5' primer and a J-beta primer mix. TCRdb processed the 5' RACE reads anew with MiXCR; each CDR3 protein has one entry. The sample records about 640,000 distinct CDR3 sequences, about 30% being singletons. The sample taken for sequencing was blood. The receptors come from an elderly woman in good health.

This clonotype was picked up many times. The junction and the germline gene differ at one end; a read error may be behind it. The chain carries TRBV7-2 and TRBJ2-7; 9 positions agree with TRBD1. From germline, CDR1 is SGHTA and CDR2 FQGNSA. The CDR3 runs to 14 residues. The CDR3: CASTLGGTGNEQYF. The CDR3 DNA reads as TGTGCCAGCACCTTAGGGGGGACAGGGAACGAGCAGTACTTC.

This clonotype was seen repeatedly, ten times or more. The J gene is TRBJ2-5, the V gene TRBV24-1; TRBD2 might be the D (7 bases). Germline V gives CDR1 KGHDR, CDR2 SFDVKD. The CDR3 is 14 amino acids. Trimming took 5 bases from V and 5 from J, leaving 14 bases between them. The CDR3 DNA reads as TGTGCCACCAGTGCAGGGGAGGGGAAGGAGACCCAGTACTTC. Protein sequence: CATSAGEGKETQYF.

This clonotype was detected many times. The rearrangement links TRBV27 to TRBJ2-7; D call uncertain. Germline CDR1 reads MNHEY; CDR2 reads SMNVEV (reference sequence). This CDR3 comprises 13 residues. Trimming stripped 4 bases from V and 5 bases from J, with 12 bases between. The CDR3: CASSSTWGNEQYF. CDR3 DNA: TGTGCCAGCAGTTCCACGTGGGGTAACGAGCAGTACTTC.

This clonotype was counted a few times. In nucleotides, the CDR3 is TGTGCCAGCAGCGTCCGGACAGGGGGCGTTCAGCCCCAGCATTTT. Translation: CASSVRTGGVQPQHF. The rearrangement joins TRBV7-2 to TRBJ1-5, with 11 bases lining up with TRBD1. Trimming removed 5 bases from V and 6 bases from J; junction bases left unmatched: 6. The CDR3 consists of 15 residues. Germline CDR1 and CDR2: SGHTA and FQGNSA.

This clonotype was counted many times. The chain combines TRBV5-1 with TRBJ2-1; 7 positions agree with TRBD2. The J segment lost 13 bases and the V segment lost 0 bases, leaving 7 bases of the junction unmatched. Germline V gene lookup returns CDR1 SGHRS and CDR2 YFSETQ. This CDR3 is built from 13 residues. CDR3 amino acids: CASSLDLAAAQFF. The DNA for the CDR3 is TGCGCCAGCAGCTTGGATCTAGCGGCCGCCCAGTTCTTC.

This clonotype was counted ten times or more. CDR3 DNA: TGTGCCAGCAGCCCCGGTCGGGGGACCCAGTACTTC. Its protein is CASSPGRGTQYF. This rearrangement joins TRBV12-3 or TRBV12-4 to TRBJ2-5, with D perhaps TRBD2 (5 bases). V lost 6 bases to trimming and J lost 7 bases, with 12 bases between them. The CDR3 extends over 12 amino acids.

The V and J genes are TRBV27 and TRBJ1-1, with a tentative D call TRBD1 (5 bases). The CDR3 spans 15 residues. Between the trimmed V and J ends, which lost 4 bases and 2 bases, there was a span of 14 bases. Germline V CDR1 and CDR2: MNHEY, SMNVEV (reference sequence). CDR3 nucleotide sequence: TGTGCCAGCAGTTCCCCCGGCAGGGCTAACACTGAAGCTTTCTTT. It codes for CASSSPGRANTEAFF.

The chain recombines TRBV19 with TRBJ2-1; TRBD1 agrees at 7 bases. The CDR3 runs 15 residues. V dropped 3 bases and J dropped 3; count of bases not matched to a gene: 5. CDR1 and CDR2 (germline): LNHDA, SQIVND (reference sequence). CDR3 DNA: TGTGCCAGTAGTATCACCGGGACAGACTACAATGAGCAGTTCTTC. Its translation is CASSITGTDYNEQFF.

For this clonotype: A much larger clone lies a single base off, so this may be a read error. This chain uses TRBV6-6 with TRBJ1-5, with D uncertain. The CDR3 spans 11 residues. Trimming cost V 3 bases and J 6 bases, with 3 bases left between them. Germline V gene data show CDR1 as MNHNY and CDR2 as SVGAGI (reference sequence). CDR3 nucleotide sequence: TGTGCCAGCAGTTATAGTCAGCCCCAGCATTTT. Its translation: CASSYSQPQHF.

The CDR3 is CASSLGAGGYEQYF. The CDR3 DNA sequence: TGCGCCAGCAGCTTAGGAGCGGGGGGGTACGAGCAGTACTTC. The chain recombines TRBV5-1 with TRBJ2-7; the match to TRBD2 covers 10 bases. Germline V gene data show CDR1 as SGHRS and CDR2 as YFSETQ. Germline trimming cut 2 bases from V and 4 bases from J; bases unmatched to any gene: 3. The CDR3 has 14 residues.

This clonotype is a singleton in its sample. CDR3 region: CASSPQFRANYGYTF. The CDR3 DNA reads TGTGCCAGCAGCCCCCAGTTCCGGGCTAACTATGGCTACACCTTC. The chain uses TRBV7-2 and TRBJ1-2; D remains ambiguous. CDR1 and CDR2 from the germline V gene are SGHTA and FQGNSA. V was clipped by 5 bases and J by 0 bases, with 13 bases between them. The CDR3 is made up of 15 amino acids.

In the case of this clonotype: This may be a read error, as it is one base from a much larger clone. CDR3 sequence reads: CATRKGQGFSPPHF. The CDR3 coding sequence is TGTGCCACCCGCAAGGGACAGGGTTTCTCACCCCCCCACTTT. V gene TRBV6-5 combines with J gene TRBJ1-6; 9 bases fit TRBD1. Germline lookup yields CDR1 MNHEY and CDR2 SVGAGI. CDR3 length equals 14 residues.

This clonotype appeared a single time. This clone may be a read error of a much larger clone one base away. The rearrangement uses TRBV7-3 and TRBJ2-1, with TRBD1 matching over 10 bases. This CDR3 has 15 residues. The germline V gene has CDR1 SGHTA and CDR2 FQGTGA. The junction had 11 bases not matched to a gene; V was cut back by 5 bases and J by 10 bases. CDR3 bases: TGTGCCAGCAGCGTCGGGACAGGGGCCGGCTACGAGCAGTTCTTC. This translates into CASSVGTGAGYEQFF.

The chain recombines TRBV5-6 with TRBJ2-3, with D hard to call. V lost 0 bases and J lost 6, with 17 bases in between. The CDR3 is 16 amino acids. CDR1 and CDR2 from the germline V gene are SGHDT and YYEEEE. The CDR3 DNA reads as TGTGCCAGCAGCTTGGCCACGTGGGGAAAGAGGGATACGCAGTATTTT. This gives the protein CASSLATWGKRDTQYF. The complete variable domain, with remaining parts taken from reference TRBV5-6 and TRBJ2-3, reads DAGVTQSPTHLIKTRGQQVTLRCSPKSGHDTVSWYQQALGQGPQFIFQYYEEEERQRGNFPDRFSGHQFPNYSSELNVNALLLGDSALYLCASSLATWGKRDTQYFGPGTRLTVL.

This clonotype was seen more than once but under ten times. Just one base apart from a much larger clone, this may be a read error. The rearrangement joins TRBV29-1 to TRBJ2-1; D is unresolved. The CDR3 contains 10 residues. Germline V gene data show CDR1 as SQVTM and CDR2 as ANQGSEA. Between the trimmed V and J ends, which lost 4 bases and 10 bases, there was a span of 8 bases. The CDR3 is CSVGGYEQFF. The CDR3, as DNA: TGCAGCGTTGGTGGCTACGAGCAGTTCTTC.

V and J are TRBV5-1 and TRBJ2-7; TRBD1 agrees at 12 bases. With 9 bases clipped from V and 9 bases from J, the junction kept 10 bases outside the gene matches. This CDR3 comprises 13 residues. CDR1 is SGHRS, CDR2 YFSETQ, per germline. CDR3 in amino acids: CATDPGTGGGQYF. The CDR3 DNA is TGCGCCACGGACCCGGGGACAGGGGGCGGGCAGTACTTC. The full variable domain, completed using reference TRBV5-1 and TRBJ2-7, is KAGVTQTPRYLIKTRGQQVTLSCSPISGHRSVSWYQQTPGQGLQFLFEYFSETQRNKGNFPGRFSGRQFSNSRSEMNVSTLELGDSALYLCATDPGTGGGQYFGPGTRLTVT.

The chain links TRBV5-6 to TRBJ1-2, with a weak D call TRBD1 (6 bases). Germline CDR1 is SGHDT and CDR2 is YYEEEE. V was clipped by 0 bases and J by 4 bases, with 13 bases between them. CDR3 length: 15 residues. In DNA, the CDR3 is TGTGCCAGCAGCTTGGAGGGGGACGGGATCTATGGCTACACCTTC. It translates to CASSLEGDGIYGYTF.

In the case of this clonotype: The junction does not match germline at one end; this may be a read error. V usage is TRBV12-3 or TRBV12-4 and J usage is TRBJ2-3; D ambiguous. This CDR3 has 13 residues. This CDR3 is CASPSGNTDAQYF. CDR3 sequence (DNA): TGTGCCAGCCCCTCTGGGAACACAGATGCGCAGTATTTT.